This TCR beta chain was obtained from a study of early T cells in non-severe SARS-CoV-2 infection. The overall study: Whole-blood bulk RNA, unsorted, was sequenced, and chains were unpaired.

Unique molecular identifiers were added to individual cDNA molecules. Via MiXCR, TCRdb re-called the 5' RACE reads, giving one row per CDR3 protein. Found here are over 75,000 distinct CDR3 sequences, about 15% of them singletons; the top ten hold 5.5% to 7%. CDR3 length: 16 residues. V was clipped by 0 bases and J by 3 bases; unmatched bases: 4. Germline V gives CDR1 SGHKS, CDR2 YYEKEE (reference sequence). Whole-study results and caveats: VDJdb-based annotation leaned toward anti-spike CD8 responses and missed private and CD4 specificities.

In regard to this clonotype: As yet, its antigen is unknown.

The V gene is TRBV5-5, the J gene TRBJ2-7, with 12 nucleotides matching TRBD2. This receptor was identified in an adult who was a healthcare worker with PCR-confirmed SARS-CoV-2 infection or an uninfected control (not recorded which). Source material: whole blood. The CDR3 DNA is TGTGCCAGCAGCTTGGACCGACTAGCGGGAGTCTACGAGCAGTACTTC. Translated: CASSLDRLAGVYEQYF.